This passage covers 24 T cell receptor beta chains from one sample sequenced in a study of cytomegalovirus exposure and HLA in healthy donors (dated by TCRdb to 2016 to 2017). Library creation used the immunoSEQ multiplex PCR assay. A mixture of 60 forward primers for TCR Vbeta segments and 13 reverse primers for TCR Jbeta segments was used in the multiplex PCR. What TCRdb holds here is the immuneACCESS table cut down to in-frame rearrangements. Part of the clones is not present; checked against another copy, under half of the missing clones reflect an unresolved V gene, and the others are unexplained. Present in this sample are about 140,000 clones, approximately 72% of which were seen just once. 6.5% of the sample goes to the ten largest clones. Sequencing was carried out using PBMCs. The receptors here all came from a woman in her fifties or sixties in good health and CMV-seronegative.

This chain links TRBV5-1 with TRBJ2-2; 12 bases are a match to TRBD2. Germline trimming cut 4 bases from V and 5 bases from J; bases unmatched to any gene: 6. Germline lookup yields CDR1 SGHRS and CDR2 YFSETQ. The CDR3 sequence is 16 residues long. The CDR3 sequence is CASSRGTSGQTGELFF. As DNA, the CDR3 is TGCGCCAGCAGCCGCGGGACTAGCGGGCAGACCGGGGAGCTGTTTTTT.

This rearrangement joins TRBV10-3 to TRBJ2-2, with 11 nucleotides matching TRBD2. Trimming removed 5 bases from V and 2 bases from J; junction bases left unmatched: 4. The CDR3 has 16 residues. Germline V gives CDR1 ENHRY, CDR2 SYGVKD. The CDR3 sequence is CAISLTSGVNTGELFF. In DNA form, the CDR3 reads TGTGCCATCAGTTTGACTAGCGGGGTCAACACCGGGGAGCTGTTTTTT.

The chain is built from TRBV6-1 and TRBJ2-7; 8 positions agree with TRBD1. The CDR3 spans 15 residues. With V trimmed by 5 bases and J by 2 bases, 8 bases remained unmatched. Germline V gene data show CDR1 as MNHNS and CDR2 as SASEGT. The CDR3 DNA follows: TGTGCCAGCAGTATATCAGGGGGCAGGACCTACGAGCAGTACTTC. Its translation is CASSISGGRTYEQYF.

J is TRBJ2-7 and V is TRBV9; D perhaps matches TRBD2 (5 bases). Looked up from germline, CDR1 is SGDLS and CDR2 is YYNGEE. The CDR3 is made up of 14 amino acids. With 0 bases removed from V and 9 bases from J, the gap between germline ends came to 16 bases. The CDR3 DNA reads TGTGCCAGCAGCGTAGTCCTGGACCCGGGAACGCAGTACTTC. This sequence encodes CASSVVLDPGTQYF. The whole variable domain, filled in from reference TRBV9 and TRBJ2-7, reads DSGVTQTPKHLITATGQRVTLRCSPRSGDLSVYWYQQSLDQGLQFLIQYYNGEERAKGNILERFSAQQFPDLHSELNLSSLELGDSALYFCASSVVLDPGTQYFGPGTRLTVT.

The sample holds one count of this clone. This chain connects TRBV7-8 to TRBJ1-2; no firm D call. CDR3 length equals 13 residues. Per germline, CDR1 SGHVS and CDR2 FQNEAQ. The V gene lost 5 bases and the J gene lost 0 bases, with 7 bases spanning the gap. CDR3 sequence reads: CASSNGANYGYTF. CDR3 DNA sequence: TGTGCCAGCAGCAACGGAGCTAACTATGGCTACACCTTC.

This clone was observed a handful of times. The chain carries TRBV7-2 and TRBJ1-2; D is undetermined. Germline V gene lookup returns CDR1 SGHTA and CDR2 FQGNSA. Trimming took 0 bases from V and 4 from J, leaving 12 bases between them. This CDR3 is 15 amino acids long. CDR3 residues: CASSLAQQPPYGYTF. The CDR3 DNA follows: TGTGCCAGCAGCTTAGCCCAACAGCCCCCCTATGGCTACACCTTC. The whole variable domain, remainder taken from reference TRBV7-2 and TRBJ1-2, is GAGVSQSPSNKVTEKGKDVELRCDPISGHTALYWYRQSLGQGLEFLIYFQGNSAPDKSGLPSDRFSAERTGGSVSTLTIQRTQQEDSAVYLCASSLAQQPPYGYTFGSGTRLTVV.

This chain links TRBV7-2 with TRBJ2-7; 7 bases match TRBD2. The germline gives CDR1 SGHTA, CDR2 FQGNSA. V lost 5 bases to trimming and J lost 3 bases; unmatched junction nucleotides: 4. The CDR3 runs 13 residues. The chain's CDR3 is CASSRTRNYEQYF. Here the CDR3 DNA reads TGTGCCAGCAGCAGGACTAGAAACTACGAGCAGTACTTC.

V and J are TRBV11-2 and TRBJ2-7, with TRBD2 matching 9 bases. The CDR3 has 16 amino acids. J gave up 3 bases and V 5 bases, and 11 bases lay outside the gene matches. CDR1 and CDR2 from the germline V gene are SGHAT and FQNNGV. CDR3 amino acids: CASSPMGSGRDYEQYF. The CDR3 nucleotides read TGTGCCAGCAGCCCAATGGGTAGCGGGAGAGACTACGAGCAGTACTTC. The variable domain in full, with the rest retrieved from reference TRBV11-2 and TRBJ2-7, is EAGVAQSPRYKIIEKRQSVAFWCNPISGHATLYWYQQILGQGPKLLIQFQNNGVVDDSQLPKDRFSAERLKGVDSTLKIQPAKLEDSAVYLCASSPMGSGRDYEQYFGPGTRLTVT.

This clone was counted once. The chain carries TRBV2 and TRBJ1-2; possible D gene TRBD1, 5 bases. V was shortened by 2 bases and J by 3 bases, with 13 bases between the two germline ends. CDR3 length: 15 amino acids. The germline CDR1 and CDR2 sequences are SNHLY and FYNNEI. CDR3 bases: TGTGCCAGCAGTGAAATGGGCAGGGCTGACTATGGCTACACCTTC. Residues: CASSEMGRADYGYTF. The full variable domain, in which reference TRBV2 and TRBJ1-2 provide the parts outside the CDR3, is EPEVTQTPSHQVTQMGQEVILRCVPISNHLYFYWYRQILGQKVEFLVSFYNNEISEKSEIFDDQFSVERPDGSNFTLKIRSTKLEDSAMYFCASSEMGRADYGYTFGSGTRLTVV.

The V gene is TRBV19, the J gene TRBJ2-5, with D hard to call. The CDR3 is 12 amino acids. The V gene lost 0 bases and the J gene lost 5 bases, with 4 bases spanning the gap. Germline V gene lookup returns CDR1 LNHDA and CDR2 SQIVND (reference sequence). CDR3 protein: CASSIDAETQYF. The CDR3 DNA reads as TGTGCCAGTAGTATAGATGCGGAGACCCAGTACTTC.

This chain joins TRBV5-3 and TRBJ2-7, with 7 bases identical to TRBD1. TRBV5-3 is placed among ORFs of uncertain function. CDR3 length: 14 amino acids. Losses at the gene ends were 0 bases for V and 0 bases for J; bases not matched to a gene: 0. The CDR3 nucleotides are TGTGCCAGAAGCTTGGGGACAGGCTCCTACGAGCAGTACTTC. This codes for CARSLGTGSYEQYF.

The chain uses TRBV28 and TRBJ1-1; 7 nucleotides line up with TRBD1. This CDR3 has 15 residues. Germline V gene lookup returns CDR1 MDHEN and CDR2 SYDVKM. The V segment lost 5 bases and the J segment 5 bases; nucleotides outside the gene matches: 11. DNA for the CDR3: TGTGCCAGCAGTGAGGGGGCCGGGGCTTCGACTGAAGCTTTCTTT. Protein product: CASSEGAGASTEAFF.

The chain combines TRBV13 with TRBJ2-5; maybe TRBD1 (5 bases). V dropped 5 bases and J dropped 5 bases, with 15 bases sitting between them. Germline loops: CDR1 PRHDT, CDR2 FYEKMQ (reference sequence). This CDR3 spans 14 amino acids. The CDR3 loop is CASSIRQGGETQYF. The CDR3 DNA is TGTGCCAGCAGCATTCGGCAGGGTGGGGAGACCCAGTACTTC.

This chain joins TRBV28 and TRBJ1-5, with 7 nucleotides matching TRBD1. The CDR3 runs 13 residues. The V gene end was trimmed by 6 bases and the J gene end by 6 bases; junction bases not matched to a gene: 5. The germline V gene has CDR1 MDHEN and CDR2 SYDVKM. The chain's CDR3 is CASRLRGRQPQHF. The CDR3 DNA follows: TGTGCCAGCAGATTAAGGGGGCGTCAGCCCCAGCATTTT. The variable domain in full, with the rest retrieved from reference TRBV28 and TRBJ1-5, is DVKVTQSSRYLVKRTGEKVFLECVQDMDHENMFWYRQDPGLGLRLIYFSYDVKMKEKGDIPEGYSVSREKKERFSLILESASTNQTSMYLCASRLRGRQPQHFGDGTRLSIL.

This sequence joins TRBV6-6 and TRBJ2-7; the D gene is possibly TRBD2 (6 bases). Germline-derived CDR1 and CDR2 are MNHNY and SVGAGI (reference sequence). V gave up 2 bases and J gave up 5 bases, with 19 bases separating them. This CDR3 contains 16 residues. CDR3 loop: CASSYARDSGPHEQYF. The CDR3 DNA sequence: TGTGCCAGCAGTTACGCGCGGGACTCCGGACCACACGAGCAGTACTTC.

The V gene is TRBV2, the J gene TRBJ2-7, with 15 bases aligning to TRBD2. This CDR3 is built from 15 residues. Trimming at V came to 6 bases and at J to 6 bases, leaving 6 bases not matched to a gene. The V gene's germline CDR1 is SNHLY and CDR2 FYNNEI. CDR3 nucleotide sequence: TGTGCCAGCAGACTAGGGACTAGCGGGGGGTCCGAGCAGTACTTC. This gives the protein CASRLGTSGGSEQYF. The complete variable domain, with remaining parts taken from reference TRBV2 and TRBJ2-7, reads EPEVTQTPSHQVTQMGQEVILRCVPISNHLYFYWYRQILGQKVEFLVSFYNNEISEKSEIFDDQFSVERPDGSNFTLKIRSTKLEDSAMYFCASRLGTSGGSEQYFGPGTRLTVT.

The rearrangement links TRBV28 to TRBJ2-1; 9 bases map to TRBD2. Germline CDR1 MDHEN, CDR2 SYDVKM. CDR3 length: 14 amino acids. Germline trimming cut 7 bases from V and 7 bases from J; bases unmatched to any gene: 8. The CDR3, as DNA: TGTGCCAGCATCGCGGGAGGGCCTGGTAATGAGCAGTTCTTC. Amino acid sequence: CASIAGGPGNEQFF.

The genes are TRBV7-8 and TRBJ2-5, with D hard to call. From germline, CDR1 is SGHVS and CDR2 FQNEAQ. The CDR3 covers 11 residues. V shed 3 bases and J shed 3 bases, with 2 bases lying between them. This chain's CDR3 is CASSFKETQYF. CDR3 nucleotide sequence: TGTGCCAGCAGCTTCAAAGAGACCCAGTACTTC.

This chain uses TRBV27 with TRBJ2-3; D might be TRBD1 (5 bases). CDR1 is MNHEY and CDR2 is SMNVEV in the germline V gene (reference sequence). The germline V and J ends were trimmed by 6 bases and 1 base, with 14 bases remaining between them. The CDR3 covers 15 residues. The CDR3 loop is CASSSPPRGTDTQYF. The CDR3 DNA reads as TGTGCCAGCAGCTCCCCCCCCAGGGGCACAGATACGCAGTATTTT.

The CDR3 nucleotides read TGTGCCAGTAGTATAGCCGGGACAGGGAGGACTGAAGCTTTCTTT. It specifies CASSIAGTGRTEAFF. V is TRBV19 and J is TRBJ1-1, with 9 bases that match TRBD1. After removal of 1 base from V and 5 bases from J, the junction contained 5 bases not matched to a gene. The V gene's germline CDR1 is LNHDA and CDR2 SQIVND (reference sequence). The CDR3 runs 15 residues.

The CDR3 region has the DNA TGTGCCAGTAGTATAGAACCGGGGAACACTGAAGCTTTCTTT. This codes for CASSIEPGNTEAFF. J is TRBJ1-1 and V is TRBV19, with no clear D. Germline V lookup: CDR1 LNHDA, CDR2 SQIVND (reference sequence). V lost 0 bases and J 1 base, leaving 6 bases between the germline ends. CDR3 size: 14 residues.

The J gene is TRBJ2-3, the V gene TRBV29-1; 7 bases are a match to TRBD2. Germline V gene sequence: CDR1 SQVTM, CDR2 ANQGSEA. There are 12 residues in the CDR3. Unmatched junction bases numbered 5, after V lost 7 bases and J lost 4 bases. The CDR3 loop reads CSAGLGPDTQYF. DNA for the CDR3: TGCAGCGCTGGACTAGGTCCAGATACGCAGTATTTT.

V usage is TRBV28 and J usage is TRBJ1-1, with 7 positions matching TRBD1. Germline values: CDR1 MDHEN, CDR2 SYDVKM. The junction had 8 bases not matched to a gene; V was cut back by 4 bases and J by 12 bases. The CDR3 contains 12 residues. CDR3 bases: TGTGCCAGCAGTTCAGGGACAGTTGGGTCTTTCTTT. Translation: CASSSGTVGSFF.

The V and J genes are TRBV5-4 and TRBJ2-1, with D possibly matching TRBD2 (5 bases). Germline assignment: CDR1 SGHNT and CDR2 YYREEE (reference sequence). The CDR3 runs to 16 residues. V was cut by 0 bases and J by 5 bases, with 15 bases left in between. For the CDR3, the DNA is TGTGCCAGCAGCTTGGGTGGGCGGCTCGGGGACAATGAGCAGTTCTTC. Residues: CASSLGGRLGDNEQFF.